The 22 T cell receptor beta chains below were found in one sample sequenced in a study of blood T cell repertoires in COVID-19 (TCRdb year 2020). Library creation used the immunoSEQ multiplex PCR assay. TCRdb retrieved this table from immuneACCESS and kept in-frame rearrangements only. Not all clones are present; in checked studies, unresolved V genes account for under half, and no reason is known for the remainder. The sample includes about 130,000 clones, with over 75% observed a single time. The top ten hold about 6.9% of the sample. The sequenced sample consisted of peripheral blood. The receptors were gathered from an elderly man with active or convalescent COVID-19.

The chain couples TRBV6-1 to TRBJ1-4; tentatively, D is TRBD1 (5 bases). Trimming shortened V by 1 base and J by 8 bases, and 11 bases separated the two germline ends. Germline V lookup: CDR1 MNHNS, CDR2 SASEGT. This CDR3 is built from 14 residues. CDR3 nucleotide sequence: TGTGCCAGCAGTGAAGGCGGGGGTCGAGAAAAACTGTTTTTT. This translates into CASSEGGGREKLFF.

V usage is TRBV5-5 and J usage is TRBJ1-4; the D gene is possibly TRBD1 (6 bases). V was clipped by 0 bases and J by 8 bases, with 17 bases between them. This CDR3 comprises 16 residues. The germline gives CDR1 SGHKS, CDR2 YYEKEE (reference sequence). The CDR3 DNA is TGTGCCAGCAGCTTGGGTACCGGGACATATGAGGAAAAACTGTTTTTT. Encoded protein: CASSLGTGTYEEKLFF.

This sequence joins TRBV6-1 and TRBJ2-3, with D perhaps matching TRBD1 (6 bases). The CDR3 loop spans 15 amino acids. V shed 1 base and J shed 4 bases, with 12 bases lying between them. Germline V CDR1 and CDR2: MNHNS, SASEGT. CDR3 protein: CASSEGQGSPDTQYF. In DNA, the CDR3 is TGTGCCAGCAGTGAAGGTCAGGGGAGTCCAGATACGCAGTATTTT.

In this sample, this clone turned up once. The chain recombines TRBV5-1 with TRBJ2-1, with a weak D call TRBD1 (6 bases). This CDR3 contains 14 residues. Germline CDR1 is SGHRS and CDR2 is YFSETQ. Between the trimmed V and J ends, which lost 3 bases and 8 bases, there was a span of 15 bases. The CDR3 coding sequence is TGCGCCAGCAGCTCACGAACAGGGTCGCATGAGCAGTTCTTC. Protein: CASSSRTGSHEQFF.

This chain connects TRBV27 to TRBJ2-1, with D perhaps matching TRBD1 (5 bases). In germline, CDR1 is MNHEY, CDR2 SMNVEV (reference sequence). Trimming took 7 bases from V and 6 from J, leaving 13 bases between them. The CDR3 runs 13 residues. The DNA of the CDR3 is TGTGCCAGCAACCGATGGCAGGGCAATGAGCAGTTCTTC. This translates into CASNRWQGNEQFF.

V and J are TRBV5-4 and TRBJ1-4, with D possibly being TRBD1 (5 bases). Trimming took off 0 bases at V and 0 bases at J, with 12 bases between the two ends. CDR1 and CDR2 (germline): SGHNT, YYREEE (reference sequence). The CDR3 is 17 residues long. The CDR3 is CASSLGLSGATNEKLFF. The CDR3 nucleotides are TGTGCCAGCAGCTTGGGGCTTTCGGGGGCAACTAATGAAAAACTGTTTTTT.

This chain joins TRBV5-1 and TRBJ1-6; D not certain. Looked up from germline, CDR1 is SGHRS and CDR2 is YFSETQ. V was cut by 4 bases and J by 12 bases, with 11 bases left in between. This CDR3 has 12 residues. The DNA of the CDR3 is TGCGCCAGCAGCCCGGACTTTTTACCCCTCCACTTT. It yields the protein CASSPDFLPLHF. The full variable domain, rest sourced from reference TRBV5-1 and TRBJ1-6, is KAGVTQTPRYLIKTRGQQVTLSCSPISGHRSVSWYQQTPGQGLQFLFEYFSETQRNKGNFPGRFSGRQFSNSRSEMNVSTLELGDSALYLCASSPDFLPLHFGNGTRLTVT.

J is TRBJ2-7 and V is TRBV12-5; 9 bases are shared with TRBD2. The length of the CDR3 is 17 residues. CDR1 LGHNT and CDR2 FRNRAP come from the germline V gene. With V trimmed by 2 bases and J by 5 bases, 13 bases remained unmatched. The CDR3 nucleotides read TGTGCTAGTGGTTTGATTCTCGGGCGGGAGGGAATCCACGAGCAGTACTTC. Translated, it gives CASGLILGREGIHEQYF.

This chain links TRBV21-1 with TRBJ2-7; the tabulated D call, TRBD2, remains unverified against the DNA. TRBV21-1 is a known pseudogene. This CDR3 spans 18 amino acids. CDR3 nucleotides: TGTGCCAGCAGCAAAGCGGAGGACTGGTTCCCCCCCTCCTACGAGCAGTACTTC. This codes for CASSKAEDWFPPSYEQYF.

This chain connects TRBV5-5 to TRBJ2-7; no firm D call. The V gene's germline CDR1 is SGHKS and CDR2 YYEKEE (reference sequence). The CDR3 length is 15 residues. Trimming took 0 bases from V and 0 from J, leaving 10 bases between them. This CDR3 reads CASSLEFYGSYEQYF. The CDR3 region has the DNA TGTGCCAGCAGCTTGGAGTTTTACGGCTCCTACGAGCAGTACTTC. The variable domain in full, with the rest retrieved from reference TRBV5-5 and TRBJ2-7, is DAGVTQSPTHLIKTRGQQVTLRCSPISGHKSVSWYQQVLGQGPQFIFQYYEKEERGRGNFPDRFSARQFPNYSSELNVNALLLGDSALYLCASSLEFYGSYEQYFGPGTRLTVT.

The chain couples TRBV5-4 to TRBJ2-7, with D possibly being TRBD1 (6 bases). The CDR3 totals 15 residues. The germline V and J ends were trimmed by 1 base and 6 bases, with 17 bases remaining between them. Germline V gene lookup returns CDR1 SGHNT and CDR2 YYREEE (reference sequence). The CDR3 sequence: CASSLWTQGLGEQYF. CDR3 nucleotide sequence: TGTGCCAGCAGCTTGTGGACACAGGGCCTAGGCGAGCAGTACTTC.

The table lists this clone with a count of one. V is TRBV7-2 and J is TRBJ2-5; 11 bases align to TRBD2. The trim removed 2 bases at V and 6 bases at J, leaving 17 bases unmatched. The CDR3 is made up of 19 amino acids. CDR1 and CDR2 (germline): SGHTA, FQGNSA. The CDR3: CASSLRVAGGPAVTQTQYF. The CDR3 region has the DNA TGTGCCAGCAGCTTAAGGGTAGCGGGGGGGCCCGCGGTCACTCAGACCCAGTACTTC.

This clone was counted once. The rearrangement links TRBV10-3 to TRBJ1-2, with 9 positions matching TRBD1. J gave up 7 bases and V 2 bases, and 2 bases lay outside the gene matches. The length of the CDR3 is 13 residues. Germline V lookup: CDR1 ENHRY, CDR2 SYGVKD. CDR3 DNA sequence: TGTGCCATCAGTGAGAGGGACAGGGTTGGCTACACCTTC. It codes for CAISERDRVGYTF.

The chain is built from TRBV7-3 and TRBJ2-2; 13 nucleotides align to TRBD2. This CDR3 region has 18 residues. V lost 1 base and J lost 7; bases outside the gene matches: 9. Germline lookup yields CDR1 SGHTA and CDR2 FQGTGA. The CDR3 sequence is CASSLNAGTSGISGELFF. The DNA of the CDR3 is TGTGCCAGCAGCTTAAATGCTGGGACTAGCGGGATCAGCGGGGAGCTGTTTTTT.

The chain carries TRBV28 and TRBJ2-2; 9 bases map to TRBD2. The CDR3 loop spans 17 amino acids. Trimming at V came to 3 bases and at J to 4 bases, leaving 9 bases not matched to a gene. Germline lookup yields CDR1 MDHEN and CDR2 SYDVKM. CDR3 sequence (DNA): TGTGCCAGCAGTTTGGACGGGGTGACTAGCGGCACCGGGGAGCTGTTTTTT. It specifies CASSLDGVTSGTGELFF.

This chain connects TRBV6-2 or TRBV6-3 to TRBJ2-2; perhaps TRBD1 as D (6 bases). V gave up 5 bases and J gave up 5 bases, with 15 bases separating them. The CDR3 is made up of 15 amino acids. Germline V gives CDR1 MNHEY, CDR2 SVGEGT. CDR3 residues: CASSAQQGYTGELFF. For the CDR3, the DNA is TGTGCCAGCAGTGCTCAACAGGGATATACCGGGGAGCTGTTTTTT.

The chain is built from TRBV19 and TRBJ1-1; D possibly corresponds to TRBD1 (5 bases). Germline-derived CDR1 and CDR2 are LNHDA and SQIVND (reference sequence). This CDR3 has 15 amino acids. The V end was cut by 6 bases, the J end by 0 bases, with 14 bases between. The CDR3 is CASSGGLLLNTEAFF. CDR3 coding DNA: TGTGCCAGTAGCGGGGGACTCCTTTTGAACACTGAAGCTTTCTTT.

In DNA, the CDR3 is TGCGCCAGCAGCCGAGACAGGAACACTGAAGCTTTCTTT. It translates to CASSRDRNTEAFF. The J gene is TRBJ1-1, the V gene TRBV4-3; D possibly corresponds to TRBD1 (5 bases). CDR1 and CDR2 (germline): LGHNA, YSLEER. CDR3 length: 13 residues. Trimming left V 4 bases short and J 1 base short, with 7 bases between.

The chain is built from TRBV7-2 and TRBJ2-5, with unresolved D. The CDR3 spans 14 residues. V gave up 2 bases and J gave up 0 bases, with 7 bases separating them. CDR1 SGHTA and CDR2 FQGNSA come from the germline V gene. The CDR3 DNA sequence: TGTGCCAGCAGCTTATCGCGGAACCAAGAGACCCAGTACTTC. Translation gives CASSLSRNQETQYF.

This rearrangement joins TRBV5-1 to TRBJ2-3; 11 bases are a match to TRBD1. In germline, CDR1 is SGHRS, CDR2 YFSETQ. V lost 4 bases, J lost 6 bases, and 25 bases stayed unmatched. The CDR3 loop spans 21 amino acids. The CDR3 protein is CASSRTRTGGLWRASRDTQYF. CDR3 DNA sequence: TGCGCCAGCAGCCGTACCCGGACAGGGGGCCTTTGGCGGGCCTCAAGGGATACGCAGTATTTT.

CDR3 coding DNA: TGTGCCAGCAATACAGGGTATAATGAGCAGTTCTTC. Its protein product is CASNTGYNEQFF. This chain joins TRBV19 and TRBJ2-1, with a tentative D call TRBD1 (6 bases). The V gene lost 9 bases and the J gene lost 7 bases, with 13 bases spanning the gap. Germline CDR1 is LNHDA and CDR2 is SQIVND (reference sequence). The CDR3 contains 12 residues.

V is TRBV7-6 and J is TRBJ2-4; D is uncertain. The V gene lost 5 bases and the J gene lost 3 bases, with 14 bases spanning the gap. The CDR3 covers 15 residues. The germline CDR1 and CDR2 sequences are SGHVS and FNYEAQ. The CDR3 protein is CASSKRVQHKNIQYF. The CDR3 coding sequence is TGTGCCAGCAGCAAACGGGTTCAGCACAAAAACATTCAGTACTTC.